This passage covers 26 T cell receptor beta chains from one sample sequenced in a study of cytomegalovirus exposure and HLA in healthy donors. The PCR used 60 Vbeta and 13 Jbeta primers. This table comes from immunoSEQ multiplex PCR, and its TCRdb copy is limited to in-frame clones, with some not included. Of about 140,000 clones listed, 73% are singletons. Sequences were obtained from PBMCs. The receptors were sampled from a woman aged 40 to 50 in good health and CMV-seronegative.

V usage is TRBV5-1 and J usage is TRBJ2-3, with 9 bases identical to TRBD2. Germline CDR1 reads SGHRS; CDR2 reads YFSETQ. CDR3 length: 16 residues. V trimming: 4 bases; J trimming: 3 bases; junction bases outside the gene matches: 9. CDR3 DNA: TGCGCCAGCAGCATTCCGTTAGCGGGGGAGACAGATACGCAGTATTTT. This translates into CASSIPLAGETDTQYF. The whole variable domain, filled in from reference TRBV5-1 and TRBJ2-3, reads KAGVTQTPRYLIKTRGQQVTLSCSPISGHRSVSWYQQTPGQGLQFLFEYFSETQRNKGNFPGRFSGRQFSNSRSEMNVSTLELGDSALYLCASSIPLAGETDTQYFGPGTRLTVL.

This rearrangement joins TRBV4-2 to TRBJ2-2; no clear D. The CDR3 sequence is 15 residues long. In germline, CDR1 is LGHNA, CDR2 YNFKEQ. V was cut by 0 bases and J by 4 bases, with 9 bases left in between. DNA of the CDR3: TGTGCCAGCAGCCAAGAATGGGCCACCACCGGGGAGCTGTTTTTT. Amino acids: CASSQEWATTGELFF.

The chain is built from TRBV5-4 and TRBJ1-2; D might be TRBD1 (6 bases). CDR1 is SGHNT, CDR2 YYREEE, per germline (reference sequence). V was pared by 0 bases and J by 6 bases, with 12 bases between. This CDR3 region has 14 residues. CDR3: CASSLGTDSDGYTF. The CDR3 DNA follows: TGTGCCAGCAGCTTGGGGACAGACTCCGATGGCTACACCTTC. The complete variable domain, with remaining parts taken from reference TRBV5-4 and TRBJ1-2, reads ETGVTQSPTHLIKTRGQQVTLRCSSQSGHNTVSWYQQALGQGPQFIFQYYREEENGRGNFPPRFSGLQFPNYSSELNVNALELDDSALYLCASSLGTDSDGYTFGSGTRLTVV.

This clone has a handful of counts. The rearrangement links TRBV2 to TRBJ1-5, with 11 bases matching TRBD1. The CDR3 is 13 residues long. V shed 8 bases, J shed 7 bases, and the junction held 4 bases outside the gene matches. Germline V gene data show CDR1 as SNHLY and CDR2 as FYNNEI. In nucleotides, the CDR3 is TGTGCCAGCGGGGGACAGGGGGGCCAGCCCCAGCATTTT. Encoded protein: CASGGQGGQPQHF. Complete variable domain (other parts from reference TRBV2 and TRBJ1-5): EPEVTQTPSHQVTQMGQEVILRCVPISNHLYFYWYRQILGQKVEFLVSFYNNEISEKSEIFDDQFSVERPDGSNFTLKIRSTKLEDSAMYFCASGGQGGQPQHFGDGTRLSIL.

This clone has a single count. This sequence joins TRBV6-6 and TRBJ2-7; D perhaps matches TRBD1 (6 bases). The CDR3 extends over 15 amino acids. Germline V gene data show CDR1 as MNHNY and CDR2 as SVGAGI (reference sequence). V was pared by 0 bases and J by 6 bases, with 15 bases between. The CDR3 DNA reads TGTGCCAGCAGTTACTCACAGGGACCAGCGAGCGAGCAGTACGTC. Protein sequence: CASSYSQGPASEQYV.

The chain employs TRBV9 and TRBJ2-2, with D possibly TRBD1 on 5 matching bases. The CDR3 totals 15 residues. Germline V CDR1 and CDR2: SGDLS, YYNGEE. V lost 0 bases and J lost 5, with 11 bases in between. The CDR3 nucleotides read TGTGCCAGCAGCGTAGCCCTAGGGGTAACCGGGGAGCTGTTTTTT. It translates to CASSVALGVTGELFF.

The CDR3, as DNA: TGTGCCAGCAGCAGGCGGACAGGGTGCGTCTATGGCTACACCTTC. Residues: CASSRRTGCVYGYTF. V and J are TRBV7-2 and TRBJ1-2; 8 positions match TRBD1. V gave up 5 bases and J gave up 4 bases; unmatched junction bases: 9. The CDR3 covers 15 residues. Germline CDR1 and CDR2: SGHTA and FQGNSA.

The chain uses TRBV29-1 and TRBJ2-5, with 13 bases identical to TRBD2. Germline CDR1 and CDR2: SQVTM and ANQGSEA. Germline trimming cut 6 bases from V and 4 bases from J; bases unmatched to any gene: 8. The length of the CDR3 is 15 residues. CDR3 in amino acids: CSVGTSGAWGETQYF. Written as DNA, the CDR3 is TGCAGCGTCGGGACTAGCGGGGCATGGGGAGAGACCCAGTACTTC.

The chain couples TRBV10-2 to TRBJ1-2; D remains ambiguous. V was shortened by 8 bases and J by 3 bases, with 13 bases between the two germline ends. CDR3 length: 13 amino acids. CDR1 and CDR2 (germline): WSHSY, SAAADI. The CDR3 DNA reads TGCGCCAGCTGTGGCAGGCTCGACTATGGCTACACCTTC. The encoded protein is CASCGRLDYGYTF.

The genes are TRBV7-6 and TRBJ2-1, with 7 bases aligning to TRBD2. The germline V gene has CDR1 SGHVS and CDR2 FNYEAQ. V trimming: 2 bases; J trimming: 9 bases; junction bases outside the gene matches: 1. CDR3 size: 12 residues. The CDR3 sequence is CASSLRGGEQFF. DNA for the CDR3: TGTGCCAGCAGCTTACGCGGGGGTGAGCAGTTCTTC.

In DNA, the CDR3 is TGTGCCAGCAGCCGGGGCGGGGGCGCCTACAATGAGCAGTTCTTC. Protein sequence: CASSRGGGAYNEQFF. The chain couples TRBV5-4 to TRBJ2-1; possible D gene TRBD2, 7 bases. Trimming removed 4 bases at V and 2 bases at J, with 13 bases between. Germline CDR1 reads SGHNT; CDR2 reads YYREEE (reference sequence). The CDR3 runs to 15 residues.

This chain's CDR3 is CASSLNANEKLFF. CDR3 nucleotides: TGTGCCAGCAGCCTAAACGCTAATGAAAAACTGTTTTTT. The chain employs TRBV28 and TRBJ1-4, with unresolved D. The CDR3 spans 13 residues. In germline, CDR1 is MDHEN, CDR2 SYDVKM. Trimming left V 6 bases short and J 3 bases short, with 8 bases between.

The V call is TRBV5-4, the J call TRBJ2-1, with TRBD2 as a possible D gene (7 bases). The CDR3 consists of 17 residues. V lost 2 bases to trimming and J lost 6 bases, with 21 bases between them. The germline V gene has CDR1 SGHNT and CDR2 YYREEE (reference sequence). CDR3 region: CASSLGVGGGRANEQFF. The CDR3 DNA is TGTGCCAGCAGCTTAGGGGTCGGCGGGGGCCGGGCCAATGAGCAGTTCTTC.

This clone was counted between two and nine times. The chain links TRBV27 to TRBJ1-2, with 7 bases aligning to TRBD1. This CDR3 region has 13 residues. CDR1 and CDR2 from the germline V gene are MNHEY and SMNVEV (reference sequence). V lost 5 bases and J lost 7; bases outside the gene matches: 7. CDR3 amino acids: CASSVDRVGGYTF. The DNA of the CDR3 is TGTGCCAGCAGTGTTGACAGGGTTGGTGGCTACACCTTC.

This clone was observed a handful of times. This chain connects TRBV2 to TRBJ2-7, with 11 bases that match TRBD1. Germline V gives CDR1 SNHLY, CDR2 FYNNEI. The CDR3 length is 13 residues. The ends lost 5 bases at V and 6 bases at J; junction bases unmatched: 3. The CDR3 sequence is CASSSGQGGEQYF. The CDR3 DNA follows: TGTGCCAGCAGTTCGGGACAGGGGGGCGAGCAGTACTTC.

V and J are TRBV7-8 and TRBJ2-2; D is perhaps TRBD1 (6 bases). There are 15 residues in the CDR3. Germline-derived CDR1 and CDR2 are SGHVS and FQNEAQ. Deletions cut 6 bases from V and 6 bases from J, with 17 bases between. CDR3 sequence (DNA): TGTGCCAGCAGGATTAATTGGGCAGGGGCCGGGGAGCTGTTTTTT. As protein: CASRINWAGAGELFF.

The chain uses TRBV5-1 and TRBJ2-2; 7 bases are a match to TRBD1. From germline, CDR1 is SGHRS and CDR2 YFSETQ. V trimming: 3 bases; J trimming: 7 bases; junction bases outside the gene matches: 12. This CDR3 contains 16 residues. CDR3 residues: CASSSLPGTDGGELFF. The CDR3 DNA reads TGCGCCAGCAGCTCTCTCCCAGGGACAGATGGCGGGGAGCTGTTTTTT.

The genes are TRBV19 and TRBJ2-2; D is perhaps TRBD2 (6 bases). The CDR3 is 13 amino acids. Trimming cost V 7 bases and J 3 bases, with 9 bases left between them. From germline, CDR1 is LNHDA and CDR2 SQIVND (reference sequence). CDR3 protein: CASNRGYTGELFF. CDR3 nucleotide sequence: TGTGCCAGTAACCGGGGGTACACCGGGGAGCTGTTTTTT.

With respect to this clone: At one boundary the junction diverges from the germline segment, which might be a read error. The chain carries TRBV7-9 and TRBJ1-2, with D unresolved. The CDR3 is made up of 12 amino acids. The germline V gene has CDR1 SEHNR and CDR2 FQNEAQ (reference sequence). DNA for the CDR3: TGTTCCAGCAGCTTAGCGGAGACTGGCTACACCTTC. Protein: CSSSLAETGYTF.

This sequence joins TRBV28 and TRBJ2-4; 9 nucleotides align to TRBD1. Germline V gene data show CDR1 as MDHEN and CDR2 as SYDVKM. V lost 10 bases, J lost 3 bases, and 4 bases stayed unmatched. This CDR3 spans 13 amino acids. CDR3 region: CATTGGIKNIQYF. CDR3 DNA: TGTGCCACCACAGGGGGCATCAAAAACATTCAGTACTTC.

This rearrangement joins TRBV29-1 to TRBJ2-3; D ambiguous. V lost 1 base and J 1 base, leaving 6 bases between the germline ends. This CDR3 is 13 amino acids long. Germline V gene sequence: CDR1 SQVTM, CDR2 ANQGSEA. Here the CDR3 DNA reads TGCAGCGTTGAAGTTCCGGGCACAGATACGCAGTATTTT. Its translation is CSVEVPGTDTQYF.

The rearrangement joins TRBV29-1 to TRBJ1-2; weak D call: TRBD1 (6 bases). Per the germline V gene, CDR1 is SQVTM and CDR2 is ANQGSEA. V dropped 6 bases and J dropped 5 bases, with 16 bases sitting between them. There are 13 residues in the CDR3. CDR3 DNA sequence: TGCAGCGTCCTACAGGGTGATGGGTATGGCTACACCTTC. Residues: CSVLQGDGYGYTF.

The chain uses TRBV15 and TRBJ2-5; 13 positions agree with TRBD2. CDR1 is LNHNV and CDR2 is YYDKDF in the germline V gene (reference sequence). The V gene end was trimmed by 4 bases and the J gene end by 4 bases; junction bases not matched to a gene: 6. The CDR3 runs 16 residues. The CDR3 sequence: CATSIELAGGPETQYF. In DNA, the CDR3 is TGTGCCACCAGCATAGAACTAGCGGGGGGGCCAGAGACCCAGTACTTC.

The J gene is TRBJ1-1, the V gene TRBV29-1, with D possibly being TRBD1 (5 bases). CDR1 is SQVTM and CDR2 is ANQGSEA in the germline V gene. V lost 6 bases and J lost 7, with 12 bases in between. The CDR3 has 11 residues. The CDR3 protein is CSVTDKVEAFF. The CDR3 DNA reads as TGCAGCGTGACGGACAAAGTTGAAGCTTTCTTT.

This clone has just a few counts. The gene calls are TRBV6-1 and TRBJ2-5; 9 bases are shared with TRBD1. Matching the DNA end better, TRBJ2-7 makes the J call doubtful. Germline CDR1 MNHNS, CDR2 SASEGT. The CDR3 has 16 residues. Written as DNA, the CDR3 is TGTGCCAGCAGTGAAGAAGGTGGGACAGGGTCCTACGAGCAGTACTTC. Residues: CASSEEGGTGSYEQYF.

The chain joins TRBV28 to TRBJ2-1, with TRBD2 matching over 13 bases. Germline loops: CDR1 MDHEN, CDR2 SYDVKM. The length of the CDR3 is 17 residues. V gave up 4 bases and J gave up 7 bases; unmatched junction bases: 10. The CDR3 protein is CASSWASTSGGGNEQFF. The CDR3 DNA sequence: TGTGCCAGCAGTTGGGCATCCACTAGCGGGGGGGGGAATGAGCAGTTCTTC.